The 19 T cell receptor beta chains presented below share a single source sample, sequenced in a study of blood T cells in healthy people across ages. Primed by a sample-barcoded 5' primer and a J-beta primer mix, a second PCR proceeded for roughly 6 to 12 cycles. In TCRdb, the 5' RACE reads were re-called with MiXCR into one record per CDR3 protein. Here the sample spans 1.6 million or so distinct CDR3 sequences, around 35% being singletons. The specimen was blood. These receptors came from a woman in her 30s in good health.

In nucleotides, the CDR3 is TGTGCCAGCAGTTCCCCGGGGGCAATCTGGTACGAGCAGTACTTC. Its protein product is CASSSPGAIWYEQYF. This rearrangement joins TRBV28 to TRBJ2-7; D may correspond to TRBD1 or TRBD2 (6 bases each). The CDR3 consists of 15 residues. In germline, CDR1 is MDHEN, CDR2 SYDVKM. Between the trimmed V and J ends, which lost 4 bases and 4 bases, there was a span of 17 bases.

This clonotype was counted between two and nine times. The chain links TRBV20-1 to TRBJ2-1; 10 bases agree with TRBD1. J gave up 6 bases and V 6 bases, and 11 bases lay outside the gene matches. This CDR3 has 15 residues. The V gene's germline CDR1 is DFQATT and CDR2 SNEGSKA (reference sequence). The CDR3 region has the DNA TGCAGTGCAGTCAAGGGGACAGGGGTCGTCAATGAGCAGTTCTTC. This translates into CSAVKGTGVVNEQFF.

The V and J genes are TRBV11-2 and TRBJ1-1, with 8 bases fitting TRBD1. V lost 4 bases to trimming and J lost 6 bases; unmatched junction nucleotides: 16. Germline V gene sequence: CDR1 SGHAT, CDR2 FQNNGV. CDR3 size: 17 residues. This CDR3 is CASSYGTGGRTQPEAFF. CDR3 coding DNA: TGTGCCAGCAGCTACGGGACAGGAGGACGTACCCAACCTGAAGCTTTCTTT.

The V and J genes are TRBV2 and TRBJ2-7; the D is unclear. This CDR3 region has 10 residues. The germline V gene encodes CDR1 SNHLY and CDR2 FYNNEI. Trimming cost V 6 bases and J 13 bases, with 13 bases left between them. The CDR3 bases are TGTGCCAGCAGCTCGCCCCCGCCCTACTTC. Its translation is CASSSPPPYF.

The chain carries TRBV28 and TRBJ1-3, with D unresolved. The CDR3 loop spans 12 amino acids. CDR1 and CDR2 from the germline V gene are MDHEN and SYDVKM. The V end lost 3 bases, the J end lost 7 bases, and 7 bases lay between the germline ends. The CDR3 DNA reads TGTGCCAGCAGTTTTTTTGGGAACACCATATATTTT. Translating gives CASSFFGNTIYF.

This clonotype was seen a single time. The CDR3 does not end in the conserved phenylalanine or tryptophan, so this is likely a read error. The CDR3 DNA reads TGTGTCAGCAGTCACGGACTGGGGGGCGAGCAGTACTGC. This codes for CVSSHGLGGEQYC. V usage is TRBV27 and J usage is TRBJ2-5; possibly TRBD2 for D (6 bases). The J call may be faulty, since TRBJ2-7 better matches the DNA end. The CDR3 covers 13 residues. The germline gives CDR1 MNHEY, CDR2 SMNVEV (reference sequence).

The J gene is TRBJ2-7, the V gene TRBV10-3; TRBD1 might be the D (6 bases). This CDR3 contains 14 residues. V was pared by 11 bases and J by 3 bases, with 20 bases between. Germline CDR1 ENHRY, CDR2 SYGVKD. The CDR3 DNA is TGTGCCGTACAAGGAAGAACAGGGTTCTACGAGCAGTACTTC. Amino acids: CAVQGRTGFYEQYF.

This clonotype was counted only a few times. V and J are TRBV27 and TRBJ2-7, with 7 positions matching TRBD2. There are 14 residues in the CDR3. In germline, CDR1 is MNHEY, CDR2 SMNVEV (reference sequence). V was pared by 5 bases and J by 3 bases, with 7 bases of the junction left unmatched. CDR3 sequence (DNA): TGTGCCAGCAGTAAGAGCGGGGCAGACTACGAGCAGTACTTC. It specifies CASSKSGADYEQYF.

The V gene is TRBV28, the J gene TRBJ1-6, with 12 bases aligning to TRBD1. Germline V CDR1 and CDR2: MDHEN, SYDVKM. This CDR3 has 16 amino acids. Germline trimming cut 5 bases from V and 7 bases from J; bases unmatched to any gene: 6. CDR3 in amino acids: CASSGTGGLRNSPLHF. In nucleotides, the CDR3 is TGTGCCAGCAGTGGGACAGGGGGCTTACGGAATTCACCCCTCCACTTT.

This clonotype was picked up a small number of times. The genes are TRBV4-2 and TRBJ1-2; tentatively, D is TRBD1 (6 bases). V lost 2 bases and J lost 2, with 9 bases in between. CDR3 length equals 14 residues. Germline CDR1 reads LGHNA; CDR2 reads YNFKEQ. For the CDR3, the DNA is TGTGCCAGCAGCCAAACAGGGATGAACTATGGCTACACCTTC. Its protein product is CASSQTGMNYGYTF.

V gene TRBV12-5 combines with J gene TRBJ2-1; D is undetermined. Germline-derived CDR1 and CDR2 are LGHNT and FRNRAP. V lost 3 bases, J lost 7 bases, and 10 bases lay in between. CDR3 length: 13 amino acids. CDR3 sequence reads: CASGFWSRNEQFF. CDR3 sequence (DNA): TGTGCTAGTGGTTTCTGGTCGCGGAATGAGCAGTTCTTC.

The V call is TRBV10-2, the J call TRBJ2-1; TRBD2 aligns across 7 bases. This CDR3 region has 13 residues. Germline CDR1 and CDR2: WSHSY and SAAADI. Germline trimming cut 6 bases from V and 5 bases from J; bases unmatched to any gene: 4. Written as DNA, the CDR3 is TGCGCCAGCAGGCCCGGACTAGACAATGAGCAGTTCTTC. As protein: CASRPGLDNEQFF.

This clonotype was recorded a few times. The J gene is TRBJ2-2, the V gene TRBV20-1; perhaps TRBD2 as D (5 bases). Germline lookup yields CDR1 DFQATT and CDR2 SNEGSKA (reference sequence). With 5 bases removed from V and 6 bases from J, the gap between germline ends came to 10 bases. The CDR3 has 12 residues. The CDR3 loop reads CSALGVSGELFF. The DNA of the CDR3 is TGCAGTGCTTTGGGAGTGTCCGGGGAGCTGTTTTTT.

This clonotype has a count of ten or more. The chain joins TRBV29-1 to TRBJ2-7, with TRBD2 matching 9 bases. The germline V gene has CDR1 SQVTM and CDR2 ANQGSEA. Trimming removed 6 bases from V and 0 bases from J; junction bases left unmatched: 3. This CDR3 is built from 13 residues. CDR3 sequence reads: CSVRTSDSYEQYF. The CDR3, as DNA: TGCAGCGTGAGGACTAGCGACTCCTACGAGCAGTACTTC.

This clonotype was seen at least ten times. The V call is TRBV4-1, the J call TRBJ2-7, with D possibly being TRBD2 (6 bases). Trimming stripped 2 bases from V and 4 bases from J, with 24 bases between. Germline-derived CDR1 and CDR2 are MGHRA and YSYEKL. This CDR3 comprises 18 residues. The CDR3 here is CASSQSLSLRDSSYEQYF. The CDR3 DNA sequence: TGCGCCAGCAGCCAAAGCCTTTCTCTCCGGGACTCTTCTTACGAGCAGTACTTC.

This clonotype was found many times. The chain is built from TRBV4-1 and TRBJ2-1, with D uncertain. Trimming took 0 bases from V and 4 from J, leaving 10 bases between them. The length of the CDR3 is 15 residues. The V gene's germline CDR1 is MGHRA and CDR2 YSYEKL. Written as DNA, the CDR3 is TGCGCCAGCAGCCAAGATCCCAGCCGTTACAATGAGCAGTTCTTC. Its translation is CASSQDPSRYNEQFF.

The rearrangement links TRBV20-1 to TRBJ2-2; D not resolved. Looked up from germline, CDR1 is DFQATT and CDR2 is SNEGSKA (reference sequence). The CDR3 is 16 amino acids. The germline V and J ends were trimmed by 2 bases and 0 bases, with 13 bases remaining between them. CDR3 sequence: CSARPRRTANTGELFF. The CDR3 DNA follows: TGCAGTGCTAGACCCCGACGGACGGCGAACACCGGGGAGCTGTTTTTT.

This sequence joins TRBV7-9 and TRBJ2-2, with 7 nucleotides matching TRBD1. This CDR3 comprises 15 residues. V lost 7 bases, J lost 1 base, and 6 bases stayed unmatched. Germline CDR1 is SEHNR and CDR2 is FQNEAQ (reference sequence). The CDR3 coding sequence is TGTGCCAGCACCAGGAGGACAGGGAACACCGGGGAGCTGTTTTTT. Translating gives CASTRRTGNTGELFF.

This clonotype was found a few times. The CDR3: CASSLVAGESYNEQFF. Here the CDR3 DNA reads TGCGCCAGCAGCTTGGTGGCGGGAGAATCCTACAATGAGCAGTTCTTC. The chain couples TRBV5-1 to TRBJ2-1; 7 bases are shared with TRBD2. The V segment lost 0 bases and the J segment 1 base; nucleotides outside the gene matches: 4. The CDR3 has 16 amino acids. Germline CDR1 and CDR2: SGHRS and YFSETQ. The entire variable domain, with the rest obtained from reference TRBV5-1 and TRBJ2-1, is as follows: KAGVTQTPRYLIKTRGQQVTLSCSPISGHRSVSWYQQTPGQGLQFLFEYFSETQRNKGNFPGRFSGRQFSNSRSEMNVSTLELGDSALYLCASSLVAGESYNEQFFGPGTRLTVL.